This section outlines one T cell receptor (beta chain) sequence together with its context. As yet, its antigen is unknown. Produced via immunoSEQ multiplex PCR; TCRdb's table is partial and in-frame only. The repertoire holds 50,000 or so clones, with approximately 80% as singletons. This sample was taken from a study of radiotherapy plus CTLA-4 blockade in lung cancer. Between the trimmed V and J ends, which lost 2 bases and 0 bases, there was a span of 10 bases. The CDR3 sequence is 15 residues long. Germline V gives CDR1 MNHEY, CDR2 SVGAGI. Findings of the study overall: TCR clones originating in tumors grew in number in blood after radiotherapy plus ipilimumab.

This sequence was found in a human donor with non-small cell lung cancer who had a partial response to radiotherapy plus ipilimumab. The chain is built from TRBV6-5 and TRBJ1-2, with D possibly being TRBD1 (6 bases). The sample consisted of peripheral blood, taken from a patient treated with radiotherapy plus ipilimumab. The CDR3 DNA reads TGTGCCAGCAGTTACCAGGGGAGAGCTAACTATGGCTACACCTTC. The encoded protein is CASSYQGRANYGYTF.